This TCR beta chain is drawn from a study of T cells after yellow fever vaccination. Regarding the study as a whole: Contamination by abundant bulk-population clonotypes could be present in FACS-sorted repertoires.

Note on this clonotype: Antigen: not known.

As TCR cDNA was made by 5'RACE template switching, a universal primer site and UMIs were added. Via MiXCR, TCRdb re-called the 5' RACE reads, giving one row per CDR3 protein. This table holds about 160,000 distinct CDR3 sequences, more than 5.5% found once. The sequencing used CD4+ T cells sorted from PBMCs, collected 4 to 5 days after the first yellow fever vaccination. This receptor was identified in a man aged 18 to 30 who received the YFV17D yellow fever vaccine.

CDR3 amino acids: CATSDGRGVNGYTF. CDR3 sequence (DNA): TGTGCCACCAGTGATGGACGGGGGGTAAATGGCTACACCTTC. The V gene is TRBV24-1, the J gene TRBJ1-2; TRBD1 might be the D (5 bases). Per germline, CDR1 KGHDR and CDR2 SFDVKD. The CDR3 has 14 amino acids. Between the trimmed V and J ends, which lost 3 bases and 6 bases, there was a span of 13 bases.